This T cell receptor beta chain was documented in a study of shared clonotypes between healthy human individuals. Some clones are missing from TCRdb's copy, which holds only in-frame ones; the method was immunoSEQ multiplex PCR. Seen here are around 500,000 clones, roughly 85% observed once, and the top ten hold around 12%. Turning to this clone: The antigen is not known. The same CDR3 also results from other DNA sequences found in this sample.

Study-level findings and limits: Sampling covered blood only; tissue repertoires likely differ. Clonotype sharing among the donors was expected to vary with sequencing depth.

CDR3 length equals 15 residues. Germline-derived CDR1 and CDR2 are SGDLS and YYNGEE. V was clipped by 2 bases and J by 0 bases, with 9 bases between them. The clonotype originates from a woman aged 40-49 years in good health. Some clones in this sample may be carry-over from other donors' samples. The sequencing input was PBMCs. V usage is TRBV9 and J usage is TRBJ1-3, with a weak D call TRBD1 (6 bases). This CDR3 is CASSVGRGSGNTIYF. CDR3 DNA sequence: TGTGCCAGCAGCGTCGGCAGGGGCTCTGGAAACACCATATATTTT.